One sample yielded the 2 T cell receptor beta chains listed below, sequenced in a study of T cells after posttransplantation cyclophosphamide. The table came from immunoSEQ multiplex PCR; TCRdb's copy has only in-frame clones and leaves some out. The top ten hold roughly 0.26% of the sample, which has approximately 28,000 clones, around nine tenths seen once. Cells defined as naive were viable CD3+CD4+ or CD3+CD8+ and CCR7+CD45RA+CD45RO-CD95-CD27+CD28+. Specimen: naive CD4+ T cells sorted from PBMCs. Receptor source: a woman aged 60-70 years in good health, CMV-negative, and a related stem cell transplant donor.

This clone occurred once. This chain connects TRBV19 to TRBJ1-3; TRBD1 matches 10 bases. V was clipped by 3 bases and J by 1 base; unmatched bases: 9. The CDR3 has 18 amino acids. Germline CDR1 is LNHDA and CDR2 is SQIVND (reference sequence). The CDR3 DNA is TGTGCCAGTAGTATTGAGGGACAGGGGATACGATCTGGAAACACCATATATTTT. It yields the protein CASSIEGQGIRSGNTIYF.

The V gene is TRBV9, the J gene TRBJ2-5, with TRBD2 identical over 9 bases. V shed 3 bases, J shed 3 bases, and the junction held 3 bases outside the gene matches. CDR1 is SGDLS and CDR2 is YYNGEE in the germline V gene. There are 14 residues in the CDR3. CDR3 amino acids: CASSAGLAKETQYF. The CDR3 DNA reads as TGTGCCAGCAGCGCAGGACTAGCGAAAGAGACCCAGTACTTC. The variable domain in full, completed from reference TRBV9 and TRBJ2-5, reads DSGVTQTPKHLITATGQRVTLRCSPRSGDLSVYWYQQSLDQGLQFLIQYYNGEERAKGNILERFSAQQFPDLHSELNLSSLELGDSALYFCASSAGLAKETQYFGPGTRLLVL.